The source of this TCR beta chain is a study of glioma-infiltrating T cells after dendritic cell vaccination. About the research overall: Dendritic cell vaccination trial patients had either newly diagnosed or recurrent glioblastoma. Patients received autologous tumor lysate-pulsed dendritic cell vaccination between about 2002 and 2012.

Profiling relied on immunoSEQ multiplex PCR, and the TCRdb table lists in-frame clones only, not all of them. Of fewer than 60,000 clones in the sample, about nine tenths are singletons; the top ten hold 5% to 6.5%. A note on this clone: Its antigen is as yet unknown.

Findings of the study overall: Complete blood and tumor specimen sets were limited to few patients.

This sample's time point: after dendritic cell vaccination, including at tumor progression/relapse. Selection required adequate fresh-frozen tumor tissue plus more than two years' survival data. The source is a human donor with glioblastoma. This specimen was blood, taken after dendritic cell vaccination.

CDR3 coding DNA: TGTGCCAGCAGCTTAGTAGTAGCGCAGTTCTTC. Translated: CASSLVVAQFF. This sequence joins TRBV7-2 and TRBJ2-1; no definite D call. The V end was cut by 1 base, the J end by 12 bases, with 7 bases between. There are 11 residues in the CDR3. Germline CDR1 and CDR2: SGHTA and FQGNSA.